Each of the 10 T cell receptor beta chains below was sequenced from the same sample in a study of blood T cells in healthy people across ages. Primers used in a second PCR of roughly 6 to 11 cycles were a sample-barcoded 5' primer and a J-beta primer mix. MiXCR, run by TCRdb on the 5' RACE reads, gives a single entry per CDR3 protein. The sample yields some 1,800,000 distinct CDR3 sequences, about 39% seen once. Sequenced material: blood. The receptors shown here come from a human donor in good health.

This clonotype was seen a few times. This chain links TRBV20-1 with TRBJ1-6; 11 bases align to TRBD1. CDR1 is DFQATT and CDR2 is SNEGSKA in the germline V gene (reference sequence). This CDR3 spans 15 amino acids. With 2 bases clipped from V and 9 bases from J, the junction kept 6 bases outside the gene matches. This CDR3 is CSARWDRGKGSPLHF. DNA for the CDR3: TGCAGTGCTAGATGGGACAGGGGGAAGGGTTCACCCCTCCACTTT.

V and J are TRBV6-5 and TRBJ2-1, with D perhaps TRBD1 (6 bases). The CDR3 loop spans 15 amino acids. Trimming cost V 6 bases and J 10 bases, with 22 bases left between them. Germline CDR1 and CDR2: MNHEY and SVGAGI. Here the CDR3 reads CASREDSSPRREQFF. For the CDR3, the DNA is TGTGCCAGCAGGGAGGACAGTTCCCCTAGGCGCGAGCAGTTCTTC.

There are a few counts of this clonotype. The chain links TRBV4-1 to TRBJ2-3; possibly TRBD1 for D (5 bases). This CDR3 contains 16 residues. The ends were cut back, 5 bases at V and 1 base at J, with 16 bases in the middle. Germline V CDR1 and CDR2: MGHRA, YSYEKL. The CDR3 DNA sequence: TGCGCCAGCAGCGAAGGGGTTCAAGGCCGCACAGATACGCAGTATTTT. This encodes CASSEGVQGRTDTQYF.

V usage is TRBV4-3 and J usage is TRBJ2-3; the D gene is possibly TRBD2 (6 bases). CDR3 length: 15 amino acids. Germline CDR1 is LGHNA and CDR2 is YSLEER. V was shortened by 2 bases and J by 0 bases, with 9 bases between the two germline ends. DNA for the CDR3: TGCGCCAGCAGCCAATGGCGGGGTAGCACAGATACGCAGTATTTT. This gives the protein CASSQWRGSTDTQYF.

About this clonotype: Given a much more abundant clone one base away, this may be a read error. For the CDR3, the DNA is TGCAGCGTTCCGAGGAGGCAGACAGATACGCAGTATTTT. Protein product: CSVPRRQTDTQYF. The chain links TRBV29-1 to TRBJ2-3; D possibly corresponds to TRBD2 (5 bases). The length of the CDR3 is 13 residues. The V and J ends lost 5 bases and 3 bases respectively, with 12 bases between them. Germline CDR1 SQVTM, CDR2 ANQGSEA.

V usage is TRBV27 and J usage is TRBJ2-7; TRBD1 or TRBD2 may be the D gene (5 bases each). Germline CDR1 and CDR2: MNHEY and SMNVEV (reference sequence). The CDR3 length is 16 residues. Trimming stripped 6 bases from V and 3 bases from J, with 21 bases between. The CDR3 DNA reads TGTGCCAGCAGCTCCCTCGGGGCTAGAGGATACTACGAGCAGTACTTC. Translating gives CASSSLGARGYYEQYF.

There are a few counts of this clonotype. At one end, the junction sequence differs from germline, possibly due to a read error. V gene TRBV7-2 combines with J gene TRBJ2-3; the D is unclear. The germline V gene has CDR1 SGHTA and CDR2 FQGNSA. The CDR3 contains 13 residues. CDR3 sequence reads: CASSLRQADTQYF. As DNA, the CDR3 is TGCGCCAGCAGCTTGAGGCAGGCAGATACGCAGTATTTT. Complete variable domain (other parts from reference TRBV7-2 and TRBJ2-3): GAGVSQSPSNKVTEKGKDVELRCDPISGHTALYWYRQSLGQGLEFLIYFQGNSAPDKSGLPSDRFSAERTGGSVSTLTIQRTQQEDSAVYLCASSLRQADTQYFGPGTRLTVL.

The gene calls are TRBV6-2 or TRBV6-3 and TRBJ2-1; possibly TRBD2 for D (5 bases). Trimming cost V 2 bases and J 10 bases, with 9 bases left between them. In germline, CDR1 is MNHEY, CDR2 SVGEGT. The CDR3 loop spans 12 amino acids. The CDR3 sequence: CASSYEGMEQFF. In nucleotides, the CDR3 is TGTGCCAGCAGTTACGAGGGAATGGAGCAGTTCTTC.

On this clonotype: Mismatch with germline at one junction end may stem from a read error. The rearrangement links TRBV5-1 to TRBJ2-3; 7 bases match TRBD2. The germline CDR1 and CDR2 sequences are SGHRS and YFSETQ. This CDR3 spans 17 amino acids. Here the CDR3 reads CASNLETSLKRTDTQYF. In DNA form, the CDR3 reads TGCGCCAGCAACTTGGAGACTAGCCTTAAACGCACAGATACGCAGTATTTT.

This chain links TRBV4-1 with TRBJ2-1; D remains ambiguous. The V and J ends lost 0 bases and 4 bases respectively, with 7 bases between them. From germline, CDR1 is MGHRA and CDR2 YSYEKL. This CDR3 is 14 amino acids long. The CDR3 DNA reads TGCGCCAGCAGCCAAGAATACGATTACAATGAGCAGTTCTTC. Encoded protein: CASSQEYDYNEQFF.